This paragraph reports one T cell receptor (beta chain). In its sample, this clonotype was seen many times. No antigen is known for it. It has no much larger one-base neighbor in the sample; base qualities were not kept. Moderately to severely active disease, a Clinical Activity Score of at least 3, a NOSPECS grade of at least 4, and a duration under 3 months were present in ophthalmopathy patients. The study excluded patients with uncontrolled infections, other autoimmune diseases, pregnancy or lactation. Diagnoses were established on the basis of clinical symptoms, serum thyroxine and TRAb, thyroid ultrasound, and orbital computed tomography. PBMCs were isolated from more than 9 ml of fresh peripheral blood by Ficoll-Paque density gradient centrifugation. Trizol reagent was used to extract total RNA, and RNA quality was then checked on an Agilent 2100 Bioanalyzer. This sample is drawn from a study of T cells in Graves' hyperthyroidism and ophthalmopathy (dated by TCRdb to about 2019). About the investigation overall: Peripheral blood was collected at initial diagnosis, before any treatment. To identify TCR V-J signatures that set the groups apart, the researchers used a discovery cohort of about a hundred patients, made up of approximately 43 with Graves' ophthalmopathy and around 58 with stable Graves' hyperthyroidism. After blood sampling, hyperthyroidism patients were treated with methimazole at a starting dose of 30 mg daily, and ophthalmopathy patients were treated with high-dose intravenous methylprednisolone. The approximately 97 discovery patients were randomly divided into training and test sets at a 7:3 ratio. Whether ophthalmopathy could be predicted prospectively was tested in an independent validation cohort made up of under 20 hyperthyroidism patients plus 17 patients who later progressed to ophthalmopathy. The study also compared thyroid tissue and blood T-cell repertoires from a handful of Graves' hyperthyroidism patients. The paper reports TCR Vbeta CDR3 sequencing of approximately 140 peripheral blood samples: around 45 ophthalmopathy, roughly 74 hyperthyroidism and some 17 progressor patients.

Trimming at the junction amounts to 2 bases on V and 9 bases on J, and the germline ends lie 14 bases apart. The CDR3 contains 14 residues, cysteine and phenylalanine counted. The entry retains the CDR3 DNA only, 42 bases that are in frame from base 1. The germline V gene sets CDR1 to MDHEN and CDR2 to SYDVKM. TCR beta CDR3 regions were amplified from RNA transcripts. The TCR CDR3 was subjected to a first round of RT-PCR using the HTBI primer set and the Qiagen OneStep RT-PCR kit. The libraries were constructed in a second round of multiplex PCR and then size-selected and purified. The libraries were sequenced on an Illumina HiSeq2000 using paired-end 100 bp reads. The paper's data handling went like this. SOAPnuke was used to process the raw data, throwing out any read that contained adapters or uncalled bases, had a mean Phred below 15, or lacked an exact constant-primer or identifier match. High-quality paired reads were merged with COPE v1.2.5, and unique nucleotide sequences were defined as clonotypes. MiTCR v1.1 was used to align clonotypes to the IMGT TRBV, TRBD and TRBJ reference segments. The analysis was restricted to V-J combinations with a frequency above 0.0001, which together covered roughly 99% of the repertoires. The TCS score was defined as F50 (clonal expansion) divided by E x V (chaos), with BLOSUM62-based TCRdist calculated between CDR3 peptides within each V-J. Welch's t-statistics and random forest reduced roughly 500 V-J features to around 14, which were used in a naive Bayes classifier (R e1071). Using fastp at Q25 and MiXCR, TCRdb reprocessed the public reads and kept productive beta chains. All rows with the same CDR3 protein become a single entry with the most common DNA and genes. In this record, the V and J calls reflect TCRdb's handling and not the investigators' own analysis. The sample data list 450,000 to 650,000 distinct CDR3 sequences, and approximately 17% of these were observed just once. The ten largest clones take up around 17% of the sample.

What the study reported, not specific to this receptor: A model built on a 13 V-J signature distinguished ophthalmopathy from stable hyperthyroidism, reaching over 85% sensitivity and about 81% specificity in cross-validation and 80%/75% in testing. Sample size was not statistically predetermined, and investigators were not blinded to group allocation. In validation, the model predicted progression to ophthalmopathy with around 71% sensitivity and less than 80% specificity, a median of 6.5 months before onset. Blood samples also contained most of the expanded thyroid clonotypes (frequency above 0.001), which suggests that blood repertoires may reflect thyroid immune responses.

The specimen was blood. This sequence originates from a young woman with Graves' ophthalmopathy. Rearrangement joined TRBV28 to TRBJ2-1, and the D gene may be TRBD2, 5 bases matching. The DNA sequence follows: TGTGCCAGCAGTTTAATGACTATAAGGGTTGAGCAGTTCTTC. Its coded protein is CASSLMTIRVEQFF.